This TCR beta chain came from a study of blood T cell repertoires in COVID-19. Across the study: The United States, Italy and Spain supplied acute and convalescent COVID-19 samples. PBMCs, B-cell-depleted T cells, or T cells were the source of the cDNA or gDNA that made up the material.

The length of the CDR3 is 14 residues. CDR1 and CDR2 from the germline V gene are GTSNPN and SVGIG (reference sequence). Trimming removed 3 bases from V and 7 bases from J, with 17 bases in between. In the original workflow: Amplified reference gene primers provided the basis for estimating nucleated cell counts. Clones were read by immunoSEQ multiplex PCR, and TCRdb kept only the in-frame ones, dropping some. V, J and clone size are those of that table, while D and trimming were read from the DNA. The table includes 65,000 to 90,000 clones, 70% to 85% detected once. The sample consisted of peripheral blood. The origin of this receptor is a woman between 55 and 75 years old with acute or convalescent COVID-19. The chain recombines TRBV30 with TRBJ2-3; a weak D match, TRBD2 (6 bases). CDR3 residues: CAWSWAGSRNTQYF. CDR3 coding DNA: TGTGCCTGGAGCTGGGCGGGGAGCAGGAATACGCAGTATTTT.